The 18 T cell receptor beta chains below were found in one sample sequenced in a study of blood T cells in healthy people across ages. A second PCR, run for roughly 7 to 12 cycles, used a sample-barcoded 5' primer plus a J-beta primer mix. TCRdb passed the 5' RACE reads through MiXCR, listing each CDR3 protein once. The sample holds approximately 1.5 million distinct CDR3 sequences, 30% to 35% seen once. The sequenced sample was blood. The source is a woman aged 25-40 years in good health.

This clonotype has only a few counts. The junction differs from germline at one of its ends, possibly a read error. The V and J genes are TRBV5-1 and TRBJ1-1; D ambiguous. The V gene's germline CDR1 is SGHRS and CDR2 YFSETQ. The CDR3 runs 14 residues. The CDR3 loop is CASSFENTNAEAFF. For the CDR3, the DNA is TGCGCCAGCAGCTTTGAAAACACGAACGCTGAAGCTTTCTTT. The whole variable domain, remainder taken from reference TRBV5-1 and TRBJ1-1, is KAGVTQTPRYLIKTRGQQVTLSCSPISGHRSVSWYQQTPGQGLQFLFEYFSETQRNKGNFPGRFSGRQFSNSRSEMNVSTLELGDSALYLCASSFENTNAEAFFGQGTRLTVV.

This clonotype showed up just a few times. The chain is built from TRBV12-3 or TRBV12-4 and TRBJ2-1; 7 positions match TRBD2. V shed 7 bases and J 3 bases; nucleotides not matched to a gene: 12. This CDR3 is built from 16 residues. This CDR3 reads CASTPRWLAVYNEQFF. The CDR3 DNA follows: TGTGCCAGCACCCCCAGGTGGCTAGCGGTCTACAATGAGCAGTTCTTC.

This clonotype appeared a few times. CDR3 DNA sequence: TGTGCCAGCAGCCAAGATCGACGGGGGACAGTTGGCTACACCTTC. Translating it yields CASSQDRRGTVGYTF. V usage is TRBV3-1 and J usage is TRBJ1-2; 7 bases fit TRBD1. This CDR3 has 15 residues. CDR1 is LGHDT, CDR2 YNNKEL, per germline (reference sequence). V was clipped by 0 bases and J by 7 bases; unmatched bases: 8.

This clonotype was seen ten or more times. The chain has TRBV29-1 and TRBJ2-7; no clear D gene. The germline V gene has CDR1 SQVTM and CDR2 ANQGSEA. The CDR3 has 13 residues. Trimming took 5 bases from V and 2 from J, leaving 13 bases between them. The CDR3 loop is CSVRPNPTYEQYF. The CDR3 DNA sequence: TGCAGCGTTCGACCGAACCCCACCTACGAGCAGTACTTC.

A word on this clonotype: Since a much larger clone is just one base distant, this may be a read error. V gene TRBV4-1 combines with J gene TRBJ2-5; TRBD2 is a possible D gene (7 bases). The CDR3 spans 16 residues. CDR1 is MGHRA, CDR2 YSYEKL, per germline. Trimming took 2 bases from V and 2 from J, leaving 15 bases between them. For the CDR3, the DNA is TGCGCCAGCAGCCAATTGGGGGCTAGCGGACAAGAGACCCAGTACTTC. Residues: CASSQLGASGQETQYF.

This clonotype was seen repeatedly, ten times or more. The chain has TRBV5-1 and TRBJ2-1; perhaps TRBD2 as D (6 bases). Trimming stripped 0 bases from V and 5 bases from J, with 12 bases between. Looked up from germline, CDR1 is SGHRS and CDR2 is YFSETQ. The CDR3 covers 15 residues. CDR3 nucleotides: TGCGCCAGCAGCTTGGCCGGGACTTTCAACAATGAGCAGTTCTTC. Its protein is CASSLAGTFNNEQFF.

The V call is TRBV12-3 or TRBV12-4, the J call TRBJ2-3, with 8 bases matching TRBD2. V lost 7 bases, J lost 3 bases, and 9 bases stayed unmatched. The CDR3 is made up of 15 amino acids. The chain's CDR3 is CASTLAGTKTDTQYF. CDR3 DNA: TGTGCCAGCACCTTAGCGGGGACTAAAACAGATACGCAGTATTTT.

The chain links TRBV7-9 to TRBJ2-7; D might be TRBD2 (5 bases). This CDR3 spans 13 amino acids. V lost 5 bases to trimming and J lost 6 bases, with 14 bases between them. Germline lookup yields CDR1 SEHNR and CDR2 FQNEAQ (reference sequence). The CDR3 bases are TGTGCCAGCAGCCTTGAGGGTGAGGGCGAGCAGTACTTC. It yields the protein CASSLEGEGEQYF.

A remark on this clonotype: Being one base from a much bigger clone, this may be a read error. The CDR3 carries no conserved terminal phenylalanine or tryptophan, so it likely arises from a read error. The gene calls are TRBV29-1 and TRBJ2-3; 9 positions agree with TRBD2. CDR3 length: 14 residues. Germline loops: CDR1 SQVTM, CDR2 ANQGSEA. The V segment lost 4 bases and the J segment 2 bases; nucleotides outside the gene matches: 4. The CDR3 sequence: CSVGLAGFTDTQYV. CDR3 DNA: TGCAGCGTTGGGCTAGCGGGGTTCACAGATACGCAGTATGTT.

This clonotype was picked up one time. The chain combines TRBV2 with TRBJ2-7, with TRBD1 matching over 9 bases. V was clipped by 9 bases and J by 3 bases; unmatched bases: 6. The germline V gene has CDR1 SNHLY and CDR2 FYNNEI. The CDR3 covers 13 residues. The CDR3 spells CARSQGAGYEQYF. The CDR3, as DNA: TGTGCCAGGTCACAGGGGGCAGGCTACGAGCAGTACTTC. Complete variable domain (other parts from reference TRBV2 and TRBJ2-7): EPEVTQTPSHQVTQMGQEVILRCVPISNHLYFYWYRQILGQKVEFLVSFYNNEISEKSEIFDDQFSVERPDGSNFTLKIRSTKLEDSAMYFCARSQGAGYEQYFGPGTRLTVT.

In its sample, this clonotype was seen many times. This chain links TRBV20-1 with TRBJ2-1; no clear D. The CDR3 runs 11 residues. V was trimmed by 1 base and J by 6 bases, leaving 4 bases between them. Germline values: CDR1 DFQATT, CDR2 SNEGSKA (reference sequence). The DNA for the CDR3 is TGCAGTGCTAGAGTGGTCAATGAGCAGTTCTTC. Protein sequence: CSARVVNEQFF.

This clonotype was observed a handful of times. V usage is TRBV27 and J usage is TRBJ2-1; TRBD1 matches at 7 bases. The length of the CDR3 is 13 residues. The junction had 5 bases not matched to a gene; V was cut back by 9 bases and J by 3 bases. Germline values: CDR1 MNHEY, CDR2 SMNVEV (reference sequence). The CDR3 loop is CARGDRLYNEQFF. As DNA, the CDR3 is TGTGCCAGGGGGGACAGACTCTACAATGAGCAGTTCTTC.

In its sample, this clonotype was seen many times. The V call is TRBV4-1, the J call TRBJ1-2; tentatively, D is TRBD1 (6 bases). Germline-derived CDR1 and CDR2 are MGHRA and YSYEKL. Deletions cut 2 bases from V and 0 bases from J, with 10 bases between. This CDR3 spans 15 amino acids. The CDR3 sequence is CASSQTGQANYGYTF. The DNA for the CDR3 is TGCGCCAGCAGCCAAACGGGACAAGCTAACTATGGCTACACCTTC.

This clonotype has just a few counts. This chain joins TRBV4-1 and TRBJ2-3, with D possibly called TRBD1 or TRBD2 (5 bases each). CDR3 length equals 15 residues. The V gene's germline CDR1 is MGHRA and CDR2 YSYEKL. With 0 bases removed from V and 5 bases from J, the gap between germline ends came to 12 bases. The DNA for the CDR3 is TGCGCCAGCAGCCAAGATGAGGGGCTGGTAGATACGCAGTATTTT. Protein product: CASSQDEGLVDTQYF.

The chain is built from TRBV20-1 and TRBJ1-2; 9 bases fit TRBD1. The CDR3 is made up of 15 amino acids. V lost 6 bases and J lost 8; bases outside the gene matches: 16. Per the germline V gene, CDR1 is DFQATT and CDR2 is SNEGSKA (reference sequence). The CDR3 nucleotides are TGCAGTGCCAGAAGAGGGGTACAGGGGGCGGTAGGCTACACCTTC. This gives the protein CSARRGVQGAVGYTF.

The chain joins TRBV12-3 or TRBV12-4 to TRBJ2-3; weak D call: TRBD1 (6 bases). This CDR3 comprises 14 residues. The V and J ends lost 6 bases and 0 bases respectively, with 10 bases between them. Here the CDR3 DNA reads TGTGCCAGCAGACAGGGCCACAGCACAGATACGCAGTATTTT. As protein: CASRQGHSTDTQYF.

The chain is built from TRBV5-5 and TRBJ2-3, with 10 bases identical to TRBD2. CDR3 size: 15 residues. Germline V gene lookup returns CDR1 SGHKS and CDR2 YYEKEE (reference sequence). V shed 5 bases, J shed 5 bases, and the junction held 8 bases outside the gene matches. The CDR3 DNA reads as TGTGCCAGCAGTCCAGGACTAGCGGAAATAGATACGCAGTATTTT. This gives the protein CASSPGLAEIDTQYF.

This clonotype has at least ten counts. The V gene is TRBV7-9, the J gene TRBJ2-7; D may match TRBD1 or TRBD2 (5 bases each). The CDR3 sequence is 15 residues long. In germline, CDR1 is SEHNR, CDR2 FQNEAQ (reference sequence). Trimming removed 5 bases at V and 5 bases at J, with 19 bases between. CDR3 coding DNA: TGTGCCAGCAGCCCTGGGTGGGGGATGAAGAACGAGCAGTACTTC. This codes for CASSPGWGMKNEQYF.